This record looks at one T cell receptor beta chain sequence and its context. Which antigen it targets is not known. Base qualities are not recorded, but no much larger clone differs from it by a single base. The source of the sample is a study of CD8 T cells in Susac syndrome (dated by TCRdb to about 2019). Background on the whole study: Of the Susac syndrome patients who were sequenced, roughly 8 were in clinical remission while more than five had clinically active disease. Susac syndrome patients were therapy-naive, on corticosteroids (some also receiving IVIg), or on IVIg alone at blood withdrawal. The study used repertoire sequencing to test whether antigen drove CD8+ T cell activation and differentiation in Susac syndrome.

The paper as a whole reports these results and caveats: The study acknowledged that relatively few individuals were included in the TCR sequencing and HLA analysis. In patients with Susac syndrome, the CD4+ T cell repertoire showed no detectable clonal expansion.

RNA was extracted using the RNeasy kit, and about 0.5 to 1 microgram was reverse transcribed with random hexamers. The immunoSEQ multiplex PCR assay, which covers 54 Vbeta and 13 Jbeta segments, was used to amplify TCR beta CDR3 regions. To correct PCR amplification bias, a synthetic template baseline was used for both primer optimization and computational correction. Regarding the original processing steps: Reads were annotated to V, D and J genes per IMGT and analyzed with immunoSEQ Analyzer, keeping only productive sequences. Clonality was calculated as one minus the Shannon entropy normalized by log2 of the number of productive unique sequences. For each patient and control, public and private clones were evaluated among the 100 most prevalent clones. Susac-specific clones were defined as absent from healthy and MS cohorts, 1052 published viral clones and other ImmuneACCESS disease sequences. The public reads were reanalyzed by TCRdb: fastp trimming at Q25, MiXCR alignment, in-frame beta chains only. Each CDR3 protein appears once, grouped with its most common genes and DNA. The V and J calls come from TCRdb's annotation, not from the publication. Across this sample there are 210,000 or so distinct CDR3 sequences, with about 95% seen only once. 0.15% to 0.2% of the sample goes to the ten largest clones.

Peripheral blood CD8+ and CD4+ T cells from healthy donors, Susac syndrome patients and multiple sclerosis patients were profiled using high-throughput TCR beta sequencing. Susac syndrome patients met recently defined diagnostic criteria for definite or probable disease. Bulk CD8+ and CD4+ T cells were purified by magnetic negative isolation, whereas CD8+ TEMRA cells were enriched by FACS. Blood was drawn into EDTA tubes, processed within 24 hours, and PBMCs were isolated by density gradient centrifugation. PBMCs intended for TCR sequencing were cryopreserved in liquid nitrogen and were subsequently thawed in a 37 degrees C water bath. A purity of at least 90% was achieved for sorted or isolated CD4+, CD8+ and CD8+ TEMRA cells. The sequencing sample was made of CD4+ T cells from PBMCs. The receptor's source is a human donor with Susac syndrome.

The CDR3 in this case is CAWSVSVGGLHF. The DNA is TGTGCCTGGAGTGTATCGGTAGGCGGCCTCCACTTT. The chain uses TRBV30 and TRBJ1-6; no confident D gene assignment can be made. From the cysteine through the phenylalanine, the CDR3 covers 12 amino acids. This entry keeps only the CDR3 DNA: 36 bases, framed from base 1. The junction carries 12 bases between V and J, which are trimmed by 0 bases and 15 bases respectively. From a lookup of the germline V gene (reference sequence), CDR1 and CDR2 are GTSNPN and SVGIG.